This passage covers 3 T cell receptor beta chains from one sample sequenced in a study of T-cell memory formation after mild COVID-19. TCRdb used MiXCR to reprocess the 5' RACE reads, holding one entry per CDR3 protein. The sample lists hundreds of thousands of distinct CDR3 sequences, 25% to 30% occurring once. The material sequenced was PBMCs or a T cell subset sorted from them (not recorded which). These TCRs come from an adult woman who had mild COVID-19 (a few samples of this study predate the infection). Cell type and time point are not known.

This chain uses TRBV6-6 with TRBJ1-1; TRBD1 agrees at 8 bases. This CDR3 is 13 amino acids long. Germline loops: CDR1 MNHNY, CDR2 SVGAGI (reference sequence). Unmatched junction bases numbered 3, after V lost 4 bases and J lost 5 bases. CDR3 sequence: CASSSGQVTEAFF. The CDR3 bases are TGTGCCAGCAGTTCGGGACAGGTTACTGAAGCTTTCTTT.

This clonotype was counted a few times. The chain joins TRBV12-3 or TRBV12-4 to TRBJ2-7; D is ambiguous. Trimming shortened V by 3 bases and J by 3 bases, and 12 bases separated the two germline ends. The CDR3 spans 14 residues. Here the CDR3 DNA reads TGTGCCAGCAGTTTTGGTGGCCCTTACTACGAGCAGTACTTC. This encodes CASSFGGPYYEQYF.

J is TRBJ2-1 and V is TRBV11-2; a weak D match, TRBD1 (5 bases). The CDR3 is 15 residues long. Germline CDR1 SGHAT, CDR2 FQNNGV. V was clipped by 5 bases and J by 2 bases, with 13 bases between them. CDR3 nucleotide sequence: TGTGCCAGCAGCCAGACAGTTGGCGCCTACAATGAGCAGTTCTTC. Its translation: CASSQTVGAYNEQFF.